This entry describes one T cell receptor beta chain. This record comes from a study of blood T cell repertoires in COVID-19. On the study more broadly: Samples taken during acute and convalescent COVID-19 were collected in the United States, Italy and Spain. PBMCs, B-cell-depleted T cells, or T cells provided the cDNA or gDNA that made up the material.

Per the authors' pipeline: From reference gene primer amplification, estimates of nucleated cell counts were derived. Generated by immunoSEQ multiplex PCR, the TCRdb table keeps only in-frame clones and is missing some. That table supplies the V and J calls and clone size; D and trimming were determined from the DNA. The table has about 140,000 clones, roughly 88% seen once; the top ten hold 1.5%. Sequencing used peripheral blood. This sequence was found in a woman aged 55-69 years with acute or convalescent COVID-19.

The CDR3 reads CASMLTGSRNGYTF. The CDR3 DNA sequence: TGTGCCAGCATGCTGACAGGGAGTAGGAATGGCTACACCTTC. This sequence joins TRBV7-2 and TRBJ1-2, with 7 bases aligning to TRBD1. Germline V gene sequence: CDR1 SGHTA, CDR2 FQGNSA. The CDR3 extends over 14 amino acids. V was pared by 7 bases and J by 6 bases, with 11 bases of the junction left unmatched.